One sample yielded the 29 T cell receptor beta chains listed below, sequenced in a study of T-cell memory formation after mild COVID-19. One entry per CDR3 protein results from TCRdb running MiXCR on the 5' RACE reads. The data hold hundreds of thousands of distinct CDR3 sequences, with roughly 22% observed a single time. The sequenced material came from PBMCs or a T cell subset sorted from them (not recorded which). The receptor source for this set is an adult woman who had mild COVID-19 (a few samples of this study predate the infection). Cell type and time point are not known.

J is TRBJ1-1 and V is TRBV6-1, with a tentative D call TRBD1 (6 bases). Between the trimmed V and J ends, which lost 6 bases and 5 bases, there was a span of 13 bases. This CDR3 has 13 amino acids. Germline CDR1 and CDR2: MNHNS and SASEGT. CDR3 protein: CASRDTGWTEAFF. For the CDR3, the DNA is TGTGCCAGCAGGGATACAGGGTGGACTGAAGCTTTCTTT.

The CDR3 reads CASSLARGGGEQFF. The DNA for the CDR3 is TGCGCCAGCAGCTTGGCGCGAGGGGGCGGTGAGCAGTTCTTC. The chain employs TRBV5-1 and TRBJ2-1; 7 nucleotides line up with TRBD1. CDR3 length: 14 amino acids. The germline V gene encodes CDR1 SGHRS and CDR2 YFSETQ. Trimming took 0 bases from V and 9 from J; bases not matched to a gene: 6.

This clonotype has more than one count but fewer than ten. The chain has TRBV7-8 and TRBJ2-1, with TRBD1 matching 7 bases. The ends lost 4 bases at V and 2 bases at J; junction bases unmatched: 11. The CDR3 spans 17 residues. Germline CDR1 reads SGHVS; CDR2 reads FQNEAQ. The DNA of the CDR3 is TGTGCCAGCAGCTACCCCAGACGTAGGGGGCCCTACAATGAGCAGTTCTTC. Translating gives CASSYPRRRGPYNEQFF.

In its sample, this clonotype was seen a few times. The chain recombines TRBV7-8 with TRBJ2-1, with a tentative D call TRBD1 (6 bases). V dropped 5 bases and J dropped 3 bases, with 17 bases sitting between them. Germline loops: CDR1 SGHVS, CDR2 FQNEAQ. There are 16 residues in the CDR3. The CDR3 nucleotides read TGTGCCAGCAGCCCCTCAGTGGCGGACAGCTACAATGAGCAGTTCTTC. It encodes CASSPSVADSYNEQFF.

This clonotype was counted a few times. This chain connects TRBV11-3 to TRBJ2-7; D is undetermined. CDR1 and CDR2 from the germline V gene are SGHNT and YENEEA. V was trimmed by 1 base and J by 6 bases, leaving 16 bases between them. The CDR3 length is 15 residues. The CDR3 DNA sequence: TGTGCCAGCAGCTTAGCGGCTATCAGCTCGTCCGAGCAGTACTTC. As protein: CASSLAAISSSEQYF.

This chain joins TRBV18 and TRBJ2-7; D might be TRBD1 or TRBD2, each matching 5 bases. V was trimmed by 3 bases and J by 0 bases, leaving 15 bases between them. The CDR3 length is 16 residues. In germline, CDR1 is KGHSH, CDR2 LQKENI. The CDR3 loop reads CASSPFGALSSYEQYF. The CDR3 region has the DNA TGTGCCAGCTCACCGTTCGGGGCTCTTAGCTCCTACGAGCAGTACTTC.

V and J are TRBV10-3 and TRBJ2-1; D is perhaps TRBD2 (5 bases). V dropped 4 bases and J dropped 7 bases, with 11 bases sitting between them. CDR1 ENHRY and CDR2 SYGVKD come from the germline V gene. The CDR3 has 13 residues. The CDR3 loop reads CAISVSSRNEQFF. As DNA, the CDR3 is TGTGCCATCAGTGTCTCTAGCAGGAATGAGCAGTTCTTC.

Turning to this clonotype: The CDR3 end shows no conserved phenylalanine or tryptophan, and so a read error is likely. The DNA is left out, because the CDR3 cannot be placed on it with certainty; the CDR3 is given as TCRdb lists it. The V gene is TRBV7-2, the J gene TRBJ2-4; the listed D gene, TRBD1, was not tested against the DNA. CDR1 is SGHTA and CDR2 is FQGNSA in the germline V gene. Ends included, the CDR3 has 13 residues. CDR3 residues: CASSHPGGQGREI.

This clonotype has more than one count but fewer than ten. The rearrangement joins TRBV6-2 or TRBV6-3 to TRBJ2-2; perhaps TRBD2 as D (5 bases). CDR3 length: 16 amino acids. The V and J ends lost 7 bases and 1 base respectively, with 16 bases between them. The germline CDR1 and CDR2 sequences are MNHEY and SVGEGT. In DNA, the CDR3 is TGTGCCAGCACCCAGACGAGCGGTCTGAACACCGGGGAGCTGTTTTTT. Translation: CASTQTSGLNTGELFF.

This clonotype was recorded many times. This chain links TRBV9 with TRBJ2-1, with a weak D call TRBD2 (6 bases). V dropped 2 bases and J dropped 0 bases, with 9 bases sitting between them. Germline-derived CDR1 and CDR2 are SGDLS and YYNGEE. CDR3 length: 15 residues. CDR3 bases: TGTGCCAGCAGCGTGGAGGGTACCTCCTACAATGAGCAGTTCTTC. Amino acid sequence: CASSVEGTSYNEQFF. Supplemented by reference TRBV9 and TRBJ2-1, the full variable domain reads DSGVTQTPKHLITATGQRVTLRCSPRSGDLSVYWYQQSLDQGLQFLIQYYNGEERAKGNILERFSAQQFPDLHSELNLSSLELGDSALYFCASSVEGTSYNEQFFGPGTRLTVL.

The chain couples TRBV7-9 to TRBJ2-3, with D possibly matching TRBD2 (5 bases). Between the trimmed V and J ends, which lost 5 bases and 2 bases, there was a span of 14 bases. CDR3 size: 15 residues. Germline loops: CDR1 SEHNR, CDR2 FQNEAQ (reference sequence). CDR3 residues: CASSLGKINTDTQYF. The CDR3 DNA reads TGTGCCAGCAGCCTCGGGAAGATTAACACAGATACGCAGTATTTT.

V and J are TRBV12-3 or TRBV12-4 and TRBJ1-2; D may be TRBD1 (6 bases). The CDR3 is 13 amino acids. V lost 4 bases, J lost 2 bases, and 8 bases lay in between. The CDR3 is CASSWTENYGYTF. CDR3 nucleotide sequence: TGTGCCAGCAGTTGGACAGAAAACTATGGCTACACCTTC.

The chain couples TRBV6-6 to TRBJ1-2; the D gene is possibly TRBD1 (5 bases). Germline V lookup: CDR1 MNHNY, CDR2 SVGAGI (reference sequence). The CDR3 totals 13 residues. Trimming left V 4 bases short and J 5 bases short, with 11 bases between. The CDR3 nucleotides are TGTGCCAGCAGTTTCGTCGACAGTTATGGCTACACCTTC. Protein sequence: CASSFVDSYGYTF.

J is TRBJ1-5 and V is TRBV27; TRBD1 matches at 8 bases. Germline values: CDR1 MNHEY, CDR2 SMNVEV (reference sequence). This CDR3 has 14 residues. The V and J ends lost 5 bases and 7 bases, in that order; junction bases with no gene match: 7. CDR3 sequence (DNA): TGTGCCAGCAGTGACAGGGGTTTGGGGCAGCCCCAGCATTTT. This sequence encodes CASSDRGLGQPQHF.

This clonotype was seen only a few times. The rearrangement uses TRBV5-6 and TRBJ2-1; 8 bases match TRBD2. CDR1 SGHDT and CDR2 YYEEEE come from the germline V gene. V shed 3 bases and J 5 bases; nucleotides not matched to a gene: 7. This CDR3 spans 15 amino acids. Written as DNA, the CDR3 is TGTGCCAGCAGCTCGAGACGGGAGGGTCACAATGAGCAGTTCTTC. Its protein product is CASSSRREGHNEQFF.

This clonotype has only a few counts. CDR3 amino acids: CASSDGDFLVDTQYF. CDR3 DNA: TGCGCCAGCAGCGACGGGGATTTTCTTGTCGATACGCAGTATTTT. V usage is TRBV5-1 and J usage is TRBJ2-3; D is perhaps TRBD2 (5 bases). Trimming pared 4 bases from V and 6 bases from J, leaving 18 bases between. Germline values: CDR1 SGHRS, CDR2 YFSETQ. The CDR3 sequence is 15 residues long.

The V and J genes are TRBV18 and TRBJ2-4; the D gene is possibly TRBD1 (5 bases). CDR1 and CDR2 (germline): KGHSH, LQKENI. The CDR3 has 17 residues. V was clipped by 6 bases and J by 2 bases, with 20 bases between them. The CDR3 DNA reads TGTGCCAGCTCCCCTCCCCAAGGGGCTGATTCCAAAAACATTCAGTACTTC. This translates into CASSPPQGADSKNIQYF.

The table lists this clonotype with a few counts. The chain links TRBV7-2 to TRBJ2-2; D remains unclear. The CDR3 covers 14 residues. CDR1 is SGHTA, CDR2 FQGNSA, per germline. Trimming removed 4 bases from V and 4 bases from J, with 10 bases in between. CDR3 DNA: TGTGCCAGCAGCTCATACGGGCCCACCGGGGAGCTGTTTTTT. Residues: CASSSYGPTGELFF. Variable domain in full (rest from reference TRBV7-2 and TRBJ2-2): GAGVSQSPSNKVTEKGKDVELRCDPISGHTALYWYRQSLGQGLEFLIYFQGNSAPDKSGLPSDRFSAERTGGSVSTLTIQRTQQEDSAVYLCASSSYGPTGELFFGEGSRLTVL.

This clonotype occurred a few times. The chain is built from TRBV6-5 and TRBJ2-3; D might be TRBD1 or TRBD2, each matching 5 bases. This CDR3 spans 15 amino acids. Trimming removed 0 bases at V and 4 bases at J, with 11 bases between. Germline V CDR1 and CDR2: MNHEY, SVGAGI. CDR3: CASSYSGTGADTQYF. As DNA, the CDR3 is TGTGCCAGCAGTTACTCAGGGACCGGTGCAGATACGCAGTATTTT.

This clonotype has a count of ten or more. The CDR3 nucleotides read TGTGCCACCAGTGACCAAAAGATTACGACGGGATCTTTATTCTACAATGAGCAGTTCTTC. Protein: CATSDQKITTGSLFYNEQFF. The gene calls are TRBV24-1 and TRBJ2-1, with D perhaps TRBD2 (5 bases). The V gene lost 4 bases and the J gene lost 3 bases, with 27 bases spanning the gap. This CDR3 is built from 20 residues. Germline CDR1 reads KGHDR; CDR2 reads SFDVKD.

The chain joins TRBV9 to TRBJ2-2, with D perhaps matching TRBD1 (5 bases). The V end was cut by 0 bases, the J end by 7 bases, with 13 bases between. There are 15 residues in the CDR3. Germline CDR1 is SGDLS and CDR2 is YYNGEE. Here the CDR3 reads CASSVVAGLVGELFF. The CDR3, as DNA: TGTGCCAGCAGCGTAGTGGCAGGGCTAGTCGGGGAGCTGTTTTTT.

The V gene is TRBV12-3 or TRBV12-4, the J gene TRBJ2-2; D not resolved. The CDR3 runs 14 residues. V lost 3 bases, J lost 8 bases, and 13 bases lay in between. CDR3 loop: CASSFRASFGELFF. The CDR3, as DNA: TGTGCCAGCAGTTTCCGGGCCTCGTTTGGGGAGCTGTTTTTT.

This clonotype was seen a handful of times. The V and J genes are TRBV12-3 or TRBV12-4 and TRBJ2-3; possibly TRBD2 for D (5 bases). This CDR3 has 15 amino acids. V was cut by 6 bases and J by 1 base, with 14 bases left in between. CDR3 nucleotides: TGTGCCAGCAGGCCCTCGGCTAGCCGCACAGATACGCAGTATTTT. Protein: CASRPSASRTDTQYF.

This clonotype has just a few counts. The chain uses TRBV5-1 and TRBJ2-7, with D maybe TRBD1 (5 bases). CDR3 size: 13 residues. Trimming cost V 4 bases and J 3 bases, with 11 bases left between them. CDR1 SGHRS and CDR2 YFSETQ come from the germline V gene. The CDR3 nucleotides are TGCGCCAGCAGCACAACAGGCGGCTACGAGCAGTACTTC. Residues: CASSTTGGYEQYF.

CDR3 region: CASSLAPPGMNTEAFF. DNA for the CDR3: TGTGCCAGCAGCTTAGCGCCGCCGGGGATGAACACTGAAGCTTTCTTT. This chain links TRBV7-6 with TRBJ1-1; no clear D. V lost 0 bases to trimming and J lost 0 bases, with 11 bases between them. The length of the CDR3 is 16 residues. Germline V gene data show CDR1 as SGHVS and CDR2 as FNYEAQ.

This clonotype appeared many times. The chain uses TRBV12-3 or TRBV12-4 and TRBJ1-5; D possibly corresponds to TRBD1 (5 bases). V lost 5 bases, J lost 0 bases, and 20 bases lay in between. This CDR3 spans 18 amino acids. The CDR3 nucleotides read TGTGCCAGCAGTCCTGGGGGGGGAGGAAAGATTAGCAATCAGCCCCAGCATTTT. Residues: CASSPGGGGKISNQPQHF.

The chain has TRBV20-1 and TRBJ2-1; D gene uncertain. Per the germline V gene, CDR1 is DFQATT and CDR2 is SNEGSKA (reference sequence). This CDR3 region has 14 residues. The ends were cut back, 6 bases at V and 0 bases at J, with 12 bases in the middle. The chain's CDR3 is CSAPPRASYNEQFF. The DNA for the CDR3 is TGCAGTGCCCCCCCCCGGGCCTCCTACAATGAGCAGTTCTTC.

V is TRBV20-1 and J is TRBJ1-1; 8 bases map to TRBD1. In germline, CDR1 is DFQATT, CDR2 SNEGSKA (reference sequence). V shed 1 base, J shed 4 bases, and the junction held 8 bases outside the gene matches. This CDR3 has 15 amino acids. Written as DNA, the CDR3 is TGCAGTGCTAGAGGGCAGACAGGGGAGGTCACTGAAGCTTTCTTT. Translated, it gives CSARGQTGEVTEAFF.

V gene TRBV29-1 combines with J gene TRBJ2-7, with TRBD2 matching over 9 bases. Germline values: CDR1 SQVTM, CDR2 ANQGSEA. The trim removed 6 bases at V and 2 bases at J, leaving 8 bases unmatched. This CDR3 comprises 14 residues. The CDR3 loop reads CSVQEAGGPYEQYF. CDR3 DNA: TGCAGCGTCCAAGAAGCGGGAGGCCCCTACGAGCAGTACTTC.